The 22 T cell receptor beta chains in this list originate from one sample, sequenced in a study of T cell responses to AZD1222 COVID-19 vaccine. Clones were sequenced by immunoSEQ multiplex PCR, and TCRdb holds only the in-frame ones, with some missing. The repertoire holds approximately 70,000 clones, with approximately 90% as singletons. This specimen consisted of peripheral blood, obtained on day 0 of AZD1222 vaccination. These receptors were taken from an adult in good health.

The chain is built from TRBV29-1 and TRBJ2-1; the D gene is possibly TRBD1 (5 bases). Germline values: CDR1 SQVTM, CDR2 ANQGSEA. The CDR3 has 9 amino acids. V was clipped by 7 bases and J by 8 bases, with 6 bases between them. The DNA of the CDR3 is TGCAGCGAAGGGGATGAGCAGTTCTTC. Protein sequence: CSEGDEQFF.

This chain connects TRBV5-1 to TRBJ2-2; D might be TRBD2 (6 bases). Trimming stripped 3 bases from V and 0 bases from J, with 15 bases between. The germline gives CDR1 SGHRS, CDR2 YFSETQ. The CDR3 extends over 17 amino acids. Here the CDR3 DNA reads TGCGCCAGCAGCTCGCTGGAGGGGCCCTCGAACACCGGGGAGCTGTTTTTT. It specifies CASSSLEGPSNTGELFF.

The CDR3 DNA sequence: TGCGCCAGCAGCTTGGGATTTGGGCTGGAGAACACTGAAGCTTTCTTT. Its protein is CASSLGFGLENTEAFF. The chain employs TRBV5-1 and TRBJ1-1; D uncertain. The CDR3 length is 16 residues. The V gene lost 0 bases and the J gene lost 1 base, with 13 bases spanning the gap. The germline CDR1 and CDR2 sequences are SGHRS and YFSETQ.

This sequence joins TRBV6-5 and TRBJ1-6; 7 nucleotides line up with TRBD1. Germline CDR1 MNHEY, CDR2 SVGAGI. The junction had 3 bases not matched to a gene; V was cut back by 7 bases and J by 6 bases. The CDR3 has 13 residues. The CDR3 region has the DNA TGTGCCAGCACCGCAGGGGGTAATTCACCCCTCCACTTT. Residues: CASTAGGNSPLHF.

This chain uses TRBV11-2 with TRBJ1-4; no clear D gene. The CDR3 runs to 15 residues. In germline, CDR1 is SGHAT, CDR2 FQNNGV. V lost 5 bases to trimming and J lost 5 bases, with 15 bases between them. For the CDR3, the DNA is TGTGCCAGCAGCAAAAGATTGGACGCGAATGAAAAACTGTTTTTT. Amino acid sequence: CASSKRLDANEKLFF.

The chain uses TRBV9 and TRBJ2-1; TRBD2 matches at 14 bases. Per the germline V gene, CDR1 is SGDLS and CDR2 is YYNGEE. The CDR3 totals 15 residues. Losses at the gene ends were 6 bases for V and 5 bases for J; bases not matched to a gene: 4. CDR3 bases: TGTGCCAGCACCAGACTAGCGGGGGGGAACAATGAGCAGTTCTTC. Protein product: CASTRLAGGNNEQFF.

The chain uses TRBV28 and TRBJ1-1, with D possibly being TRBD1 (6 bases). The CDR3 has 14 residues. Between the trimmed V and J ends, which lost 8 bases and 3 bases, there was a span of 16 bases. The germline CDR1 and CDR2 sequences are MDHEN and SYDVKM. CDR3 sequence (DNA): TGTGCCAGCTGGGCCCGGGGGCGGCACACTGAAGCTTTCTTT. It translates to CASWARGRHTEAFF.

The chain couples TRBV29-1 to TRBJ2-3; D is unresolved. The CDR3 is made up of 14 amino acids. With 4 bases removed from V and 1 base from J, the gap between germline ends came to 12 bases. Germline CDR1 reads SQVTM; CDR2 reads ANQGSEA. In DNA, the CDR3 is TGCAGCGTTGTAGGTGAAGTAGGCACAGATACGCAGTATTTT. Translation: CSVVGEVGTDTQYF.

The DNA of the CDR3 is TGTGCCAGCACATATATGGCAGAAATGAACTATGGCTACACCTTC. This translates into CASTYMAEMNYGYTF. The V and J genes are TRBV2 and TRBJ1-2; D is ambiguous. The germline V gene encodes CDR1 SNHLY and CDR2 FYNNEI. The V and J ends lost 7 bases and 2 bases respectively, with 17 bases between them. The CDR3 sequence is 15 residues long.

The chain combines TRBV9 with TRBJ2-3; TRBD2 might be the D (5 bases). Germline lookup yields CDR1 SGDLS and CDR2 YYNGEE. The CDR3 totals 13 residues. Trimming took off 4 bases at V and 6 bases at J, with 12 bases between the two ends. The CDR3 region is CASSPPGGDTQYF. CDR3 in DNA: TGTGCCAGCAGCCCTCCCGGCGGGGATACGCAGTATTTT.

The chain links TRBV19 to TRBJ2-7; 12 nucleotides line up with TRBD2. Trimming cost V 1 base and J 2 bases; bases outside gene matches: 3. This CDR3 has 16 residues. The germline CDR1 and CDR2 sequences are LNHDA and SQIVND (reference sequence). The CDR3 DNA sequence: TGTGCCAGTAGTATAGTAGGACTAGCGGGAACCTACGAGCAGTACTTC. Protein: CASSIVGLAGTYEQYF.

V is TRBV7-3 and J is TRBJ2-3; D unresolved. CDR1 and CDR2 (germline): SGHTA, FQGTGA. The CDR3 covers 14 residues. The ends were cut back, 2 bases at V and 0 bases at J, with 6 bases in the middle. The CDR3 protein is CASSLLGSTDTQYF. The CDR3 DNA sequence: TGTGCCAGCAGCTTATTAGGGAGCACAGATACGCAGTATTTT.

This clone came up a few times. The V call is TRBV19, the J call TRBJ1-2, with a possible D match to TRBD1 (5 bases). The germline V and J ends were trimmed by 4 bases and 8 bases, with 20 bases remaining between them. This CDR3 is 15 amino acids long. Germline V gives CDR1 LNHDA, CDR2 SQIVND (reference sequence). CDR3 DNA sequence: TGTGCCAGTAGTAGAACGGACAACCGACGGCAGGGCTACACCTTC. It encodes CASSRTDNRRQGYTF.

Notes on this clone: This may stem from a read error, because a much larger clone lies one nucleotide away. The chain joins TRBV4-2 to TRBJ2-7; tentatively, D is TRBD1 (6 bases). CDR1 and CDR2 (germline): LGHNA, YNFKEQ. This CDR3 contains 12 residues. Trimming cost V 5 bases and J 4 bases, with 9 bases left between them. The CDR3 sequence: CASSSQGYEQYF. As DNA, the CDR3 is TGTGCCAGCAGCTCCCAGGGGTACGAGCAGTACTTC.

The CDR3 loop reads CATSSGRGSSGANVLTF. The CDR3 DNA sequence: TGTGCCACCAGTTCTGGCAGGGGAAGTTCTGGGGCCAACGTCCTGACTTTC. The chain carries TRBV24-1 and TRBJ2-6, with D tentatively TRBD1 (6 bases). The V gene's germline CDR1 is KGHDR and CDR2 SFDVKD. This CDR3 region has 17 residues. Trimming took 6 bases from V and 1 from J, leaving 15 bases between them.

The chain joins TRBV5-5 to TRBJ2-5; D ambiguous. V shed 4 bases and J shed 5 bases, with 18 bases lying between them. CDR1 is SGHKS, CDR2 YYEKEE, per germline (reference sequence). CDR3 size: 15 residues. For the CDR3, the DNA is TGTGCCAGCAGCCTTGCGACCTCCTCGGTGGAGACCCAGTACTTC. Translated: CASSLATSSVETQYF.

The chain uses TRBV5-6 and TRBJ2-3; 9 bases match TRBD2. CDR3 length equals 13 residues. The V segment lost 0 bases and the J segment 11 bases; nucleotides outside the gene matches: 4. The germline V gene encodes CDR1 SGHDT and CDR2 YYEEEE. This chain's CDR3 is CASSLGSGRMQYF. The DNA for the CDR3 is TGTGCCAGCAGCTTGGGGAGCGGGAGGATGCAGTATTTT. Filled out from reference TRBV5-6 and TRBJ2-3, the complete variable domain reads DAGVTQSPTHLIKTRGQQVTLRCSPKSGHDTVSWYQQALGQGPQFIFQYYEEEERQRGNFPDRFSGHQFPNYSSELNVNALLLGDSALYLCASSLGSGRMQYFGPGTRLTVL.

Only one count was recorded for this clone. V usage is TRBV18 and J usage is TRBJ1-4, with D possibly being TRBD1 (5 bases). The CDR3 contains 13 residues. V gave up 4 bases and J gave up 8 bases, with 11 bases separating them. CDR1 and CDR2 (germline): KGHSH, LQKENI. Written as DNA, the CDR3 is TGTGCCAGCTCACGCCAGGGAGCCGAAAAACTGTTTTTT. As protein: CASSRQGAEKLFF.

There are a few counts of this clone. The chain is built from TRBV11-2 and TRBJ1-3; D ambiguous. The ends were cut back, 3 bases at V and 1 base at J, with 1 base in the middle. CDR3 length equals 12 residues. Germline loops: CDR1 SGHAT, CDR2 FQNNGV. CDR3 region: CASSFSGNTIYF. In nucleotides, the CDR3 is TGTGCCAGCAGCTTTTCTGGAAACACCATATATTTT.

The rearrangement uses TRBV10-3 and TRBJ2-7; D is ambiguous. Germline assignment: CDR1 ENHRY and CDR2 SYGVKD. There are 13 residues in the CDR3. Trimming left V 2 bases short and J 2 bases short, with 7 bases between. CDR3 in amino acids: CAISEGKPYEQYF. The CDR3 coding sequence is TGTGCCATCAGTGAGGGTAAGCCCTACGAGCAGTACTTC.

This rearrangement joins TRBV7-3 to TRBJ2-1; D is unresolved. The length of the CDR3 is 15 residues. V was pared by 2 bases and J by 3 bases, with 11 bases between. Germline values: CDR1 SGHTA, CDR2 FQGTGA. The CDR3 region is CASSLFSTGYNEQFF. CDR3 coding DNA: TGTGCCAGCAGCTTATTTAGTACGGGCTACAATGAGCAGTTCTTC.

The chain couples TRBV3-1 (or the pseudogene TRBV3-2) to TRBJ2-6; D may correspond to TRBD1 or TRBD2 (5 bases each). Trimming stripped 1 base from V and 0 bases from J, with 28 bases between. Germline V lookup: CDR1 LGHDT, CDR2 YNNKEL (reference sequence). The CDR3 length is 23 residues. This chain's CDR3 is CASSQGVFIGTADTSSGANVLTF. The CDR3 nucleotides are TGTGCCAGCAGCCAAGGGGTTTTCATTGGGACGGCAGATACTAGCTCTGGGGCCAACGTCCTGACTTTC.